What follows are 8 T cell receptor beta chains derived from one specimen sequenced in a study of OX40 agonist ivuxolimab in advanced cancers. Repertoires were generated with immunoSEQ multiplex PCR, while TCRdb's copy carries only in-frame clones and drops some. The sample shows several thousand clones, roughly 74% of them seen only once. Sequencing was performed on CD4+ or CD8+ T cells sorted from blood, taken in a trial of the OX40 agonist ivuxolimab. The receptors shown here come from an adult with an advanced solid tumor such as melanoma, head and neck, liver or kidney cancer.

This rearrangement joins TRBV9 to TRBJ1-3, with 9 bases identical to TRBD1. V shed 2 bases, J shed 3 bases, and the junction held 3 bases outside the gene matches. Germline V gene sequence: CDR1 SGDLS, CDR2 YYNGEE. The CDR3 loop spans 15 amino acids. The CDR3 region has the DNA TGTGCCAGCAGCGTTACAGGGGGCGATGGAAACACCATATATTTT. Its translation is CASSVTGGDGNTIYF.

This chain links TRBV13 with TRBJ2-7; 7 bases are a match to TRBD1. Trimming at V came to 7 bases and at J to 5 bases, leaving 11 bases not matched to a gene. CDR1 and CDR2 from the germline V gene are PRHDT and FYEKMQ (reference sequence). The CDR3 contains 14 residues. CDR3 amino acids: CASTSLRGFNEQYF. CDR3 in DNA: TGTGCCAGCACCTCTCTCAGGGGGTTCAACGAGCAGTACTTC.

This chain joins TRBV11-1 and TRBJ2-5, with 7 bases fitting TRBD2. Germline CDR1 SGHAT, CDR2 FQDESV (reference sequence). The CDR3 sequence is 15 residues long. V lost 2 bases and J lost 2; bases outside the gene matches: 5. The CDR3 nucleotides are TGTGCCAGCAGCTTATTTACGGGGGGACAAGAGACCCAGTACTTC. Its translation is CASSLFTGGQETQYF.

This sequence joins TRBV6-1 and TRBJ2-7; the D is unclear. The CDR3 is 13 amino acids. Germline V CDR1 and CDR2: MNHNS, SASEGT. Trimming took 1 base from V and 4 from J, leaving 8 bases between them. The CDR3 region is CASSEGAEYEQYF. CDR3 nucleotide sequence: TGTGCCAGCAGTGAAGGGGCAGAATACGAGCAGTACTTC.

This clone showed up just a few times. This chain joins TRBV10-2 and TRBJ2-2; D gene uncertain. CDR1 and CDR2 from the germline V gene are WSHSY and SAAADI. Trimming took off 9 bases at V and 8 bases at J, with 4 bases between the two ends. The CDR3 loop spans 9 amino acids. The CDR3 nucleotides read TGCGCCAGACTAGGGGAGCTGTTTTTT. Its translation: CARLGELFF.

CDR3 in amino acids: CASSSSGGDYNEQFF. The CDR3 DNA is TGTGCCAGCAGCTCTAGCGGGGGGGATTACAATGAGCAGTTCTTC. The chain recombines TRBV9 with TRBJ2-1; 12 bases fit TRBD2. There are 15 residues in the CDR3. Germline loops: CDR1 SGDLS, CDR2 YYNGEE. After removal of 4 bases from V and 4 bases from J, the junction contained 3 bases not matched to a gene.

CDR3 nucleotide sequence: TGTGCCAGCAGTGATGTTTTCGTAAATCAGCCCCAGCATTTT. Amino acid sequence: CASSDVFVNQPQHF. V gene TRBV2 combines with J gene TRBJ1-5; unclear D gene. The V gene lost 3 bases and the J gene lost 4 bases, with 10 bases spanning the gap. CDR1 is SNHLY and CDR2 is FYNNEI in the germline V gene. CDR3 length: 14 amino acids.

The CDR3 region is CASSLGGLGDYSNQPQHF. CDR3 DNA sequence: TGTGCCAGCAGCTTAGGTGGACTGGGTGATTACAGCAATCAGCCCCAGCATTTT. The chain is built from TRBV7-8 and TRBJ1-5, with unresolved D. In germline, CDR1 is SGHVS, CDR2 FQNEAQ. CDR3 length: 18 amino acids. V was trimmed by 1 base and J by 1 base, leaving 17 bases between them. The whole variable domain, filled in from reference TRBV7-8 and TRBJ1-5, reads GAGVSQSPRYKVAKRGQDVALRCDPISGHVSLFWYQQALGQGPEFLTYFQNEAQLDKSGLPSDRFFAERPEGSVSTLKIQRTQQEDSAVYLCASSLGGLGDYSNQPQHFGDGTRLSIL.